What follows are 9 T cell receptor beta chains derived from one specimen sequenced in a study of shared clonotypes between healthy human individuals. Profiling relied on immunoSEQ multiplex PCR, and the TCRdb table lists in-frame clones only, not all of them. The data contain approximately 1,500,000 clones, around 97% of them singletons. The sample was naive CD4+ T cells sorted from blood. The sample's subset: CD45RA+ positively selected. The receptors were gathered from a young man in good health.

The chain couples TRBV28 to TRBJ1-2; 7 bases map to TRBD1. CDR1 and CDR2 (germline): MDHEN, SYDVKM. Trimming took 6 bases from V and 4 from J; bases not matched to a gene: 5. CDR3 length: 13 residues. The chain's CDR3 is CASRQDRSYGYTF. The CDR3 coding sequence is TGTGCCAGCAGACAGGACAGGAGCTATGGCTACACCTTC.

This clone was observed a few times. The gene calls are TRBV7-3 and TRBJ2-6; D not resolved. V lost 5 bases, J lost 10 bases, and 12 bases lay in between. Germline V lookup: CDR1 SGHTA, CDR2 FQGTGA. CDR3 length equals 13 residues. CDR3 in DNA: TGTGCCAGCAGCATAAAGTTCGGAAACGTCCTGACTTTC. Amino acids: CASSIKFGNVLTF.

The chain couples TRBV27 to TRBJ1-4; 8 bases are shared with TRBD1. Trimming removed 5 bases from V and 8 bases from J; junction bases left unmatched: 10. There are 15 residues in the CDR3. Per germline, CDR1 MNHEY and CDR2 SMNVEV (reference sequence). CDR3 DNA sequence: TGTGCCAGCAGTCTACGGACAGGGTTCGGAGAAAAACTGTTTTTT. This sequence encodes CASSLRTGFGEKLFF.

The chain joins TRBV7-9 to TRBJ1-1; D might be TRBD1 (6 bases). Germline V gene lookup returns CDR1 SEHNR and CDR2 FQNEAQ (reference sequence). The CDR3 is 15 residues long. V shed 5 bases and J shed 1 base, with 14 bases lying between them. CDR3 region: CASSPGTPRNTEAFF. The CDR3 bases are TGTGCCAGCAGCCCAGGGACACCCCGGAACACTGAAGCTTTCTTT.

Concerning this clone itself: The junction differs from germline at one of its ends, possibly a read error. The V call is TRBV7-7, the J call TRBJ2-1; possibly TRBD1 or TRBD2 for D (5 bases each). The germline V gene encodes CDR1 SSHAT and CDR2 FNYEAQ (reference sequence). The CDR3 covers 15 residues. This CDR3 is CASSRDGTSYNEQFF. The CDR3 DNA reads TGTGCTAGCAGCCGAGACGGGACGTCCTACAATGAGCAGTTCTTC.

Points on this clone: Other DNA sequences from this sample encode an identical CDR3 as well. The V and J genes are TRBV5-6 and TRBJ2-2; D uncertain. Trimming left V 0 bases short and J 1 base short, with 4 bases between. The CDR3 totals 14 residues. Looked up from germline, CDR1 is SGHDT and CDR2 is YYEEEE. CDR3 DNA: TGTGCCAGCAGCTTGGGCAGGAACACCGGGGAGCTGTTTTTT. Amino acids: CASSLGRNTGELFF.

J is TRBJ2-7 and V is TRBV4-3; D is perhaps TRBD1 (5 bases). The V and J ends lost 1 base and 5 bases respectively, with 9 bases between them. Germline CDR1 reads LGHNA; CDR2 reads YSLEER. This CDR3 region has 13 residues. CDR3 sequence: CASSQATGDEQYF. In nucleotides, the CDR3 is TGCGCCAGCAGCCAAGCCACAGGTGACGAGCAGTACTTC.

The rearrangement links TRBV19 to TRBJ1-5; D is undetermined. The V gene's germline CDR1 is LNHDA and CDR2 SQIVND (reference sequence). This CDR3 spans 15 amino acids. The V and J ends lost 1 base and 3 bases respectively, with 10 bases between them. CDR3 bases: TGTGCCAGTAGTATAGTGCATACTTTCAATCAGCCCCAGCATTTT. This gives the protein CASSIVHTFNQPQHF.

This chain links TRBV4-3 with TRBJ1-1, with D possibly TRBD1 on 5 matching bases. This CDR3 is built from 14 residues. V was pared by 0 bases and J by 5 bases, with 10 bases between. Germline assignment: CDR1 LGHNA and CDR2 YSLEER. The CDR3 DNA reads TGCGCCAGCAGCCAAGATGGGGGTTTGACTGAAGCTTTCTTT. Encoded protein: CASSQDGGLTEAFF.